The 4 T cell receptor beta chains in this list originate from one sample, sequenced in a study of vaccination and CD4 T cells after COVID-19. These receptors have no known antigen. Cultured CD4+ T cell DNA underwent sequencing with the Oncomine TCR Beta short-read assay. TCRdb processed the PCR reads anew with MiXCR; each CDR3 protein has one entry. This sample has under 20,000 distinct CDR3 sequences, with about 70% found just once. Treatment given: roughly ten-day PBMC culture with coronavirus spike peptide pools or control peptides (ViraFEST assay). Sample: CD4+ T cells from blood, cultured in vitro. The source is a human donor who had recovered from COVID-19.

This clonotype was seen more than once but under ten times. The J gene is TRBJ1-1, the V gene TRBV7-6; D is unresolved. V was clipped by 0 bases and J by 7 bases, with 9 bases between them. Germline V CDR1 and CDR2: SGHVS, FNYEAQ. The CDR3 length is 13 residues. The CDR3 nucleotides read TGTGCCAGCAGCTTAGCGCGGGCCGGTGAAGCTTTCTTT. This codes for CASSLARAGEAFF.

The chain combines TRBV10-3 with TRBJ2-5, with D hard to call. V was clipped by 4 bases and J by 1 base, with 16 bases between them. The germline V gene encodes CDR1 ENHRY and CDR2 SYGVKD. This CDR3 has 16 residues. The CDR3 loop is CAISGHGTGGQETQYF. CDR3 in DNA: TGTGCCATCAGTGGACACGGAACTGGCGGCCAAGAGACCCAGTACTTC.

Only a few counts were recorded for this clonotype. This chain joins TRBV20-1 and TRBJ1-6; 7 nucleotides line up with TRBD1. Germline trimming cut 6 bases from V and 5 bases from J; bases unmatched to any gene: 7. Germline V gene sequence: CDR1 DFQATT, CDR2 SNEGSKA (reference sequence). The CDR3 has 14 amino acids. The CDR3 DNA reads as TGCAGTGCAGGACACGGGACAGATAATTCACCCCTCCACTTT. Protein product: CSAGHGTDNSPLHF.

The chain combines TRBV7-2 with TRBJ1-2; D is perhaps TRBD1 (6 bases). Germline lookup yields CDR1 SGHTA and CDR2 FQGNSA. This CDR3 spans 13 amino acids. V gave up 2 bases and J gave up 7 bases, with 11 bases separating them. The CDR3 region has the DNA TGTGCCAGCAGCTTAATCAGGGGCCGTGGCTACACCTTC. It translates to CASSLIRGRGYTF.